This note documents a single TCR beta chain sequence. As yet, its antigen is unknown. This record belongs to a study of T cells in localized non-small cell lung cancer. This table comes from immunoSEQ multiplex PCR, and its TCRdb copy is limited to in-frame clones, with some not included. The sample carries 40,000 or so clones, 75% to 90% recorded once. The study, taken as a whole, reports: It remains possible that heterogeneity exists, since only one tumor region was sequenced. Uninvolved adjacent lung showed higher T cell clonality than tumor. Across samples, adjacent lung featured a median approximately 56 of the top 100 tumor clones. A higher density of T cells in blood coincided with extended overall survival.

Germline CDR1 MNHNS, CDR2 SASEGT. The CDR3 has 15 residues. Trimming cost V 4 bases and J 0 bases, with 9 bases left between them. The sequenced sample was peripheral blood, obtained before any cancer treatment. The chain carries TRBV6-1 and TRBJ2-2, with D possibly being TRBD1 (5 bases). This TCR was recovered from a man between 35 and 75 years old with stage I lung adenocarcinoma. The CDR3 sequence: CASSGRRANTGELFF. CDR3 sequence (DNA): TGTGCCAGCAGTGGTCGCAGGGCGAACACCGGGGAGCTGTTTTTT.